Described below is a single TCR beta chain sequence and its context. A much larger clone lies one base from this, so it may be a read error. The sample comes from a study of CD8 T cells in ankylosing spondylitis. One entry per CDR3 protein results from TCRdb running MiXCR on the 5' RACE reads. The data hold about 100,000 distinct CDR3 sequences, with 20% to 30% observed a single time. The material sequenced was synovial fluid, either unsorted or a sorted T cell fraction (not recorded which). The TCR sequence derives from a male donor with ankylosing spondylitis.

The CDR3 DNA sequence: TGTGCCAGCAGCAACGGACAGGGGCCTTTAGCCGGGGAGCTGTTTTTT. This gives the protein CASSNGQGPLAGELFF. This chain links TRBV7-2 with TRBJ2-2; 9 bases fit TRBD1. Losses at the gene ends were 5 bases for V and 6 bases for J; bases not matched to a gene: 10. The CDR3 extends over 16 amino acids. Looked up from germline, CDR1 is SGHTA and CDR2 is FQGNSA.